The rows below give T cell receptor beta chains drawn from one sample of a study of cytomegalovirus exposure and HLA in healthy donors. TCRdb keeps only in-frame clones here, not all; method: immunoSEQ multiplex PCR. The sample consists of over 65,000 clones, 70% to 80% of them appearing once. The sequenced material came from PBMCs. These receptors were obtained from a man aged 45-65 years in good health and CMV-seronegative. CDR3s include the opening cysteine and the closing phenylalanine or tryptophan. D genes are given only for firm matches. Clone size appears in some rows only: once, few, many, or a class for an expanded clone.

d_call: TRBD1
j_call: TRBJ1-4
v_call: TRBV23-1
clone_size: -
cdr3_nt: TGCGCCAGTATCCGGGACAGGGCTAATGAAAAACTGTTTTTT
cdr3_aa: CASIRDRANEKLFF

d_call: -
j_call: TRBJ1-4
v_call: TRBV7-2
clone_size: -
cdr3_nt: TGTGCCAGCAGCTTGGGGGGGCGTTTGGGGAAACTGTTTTTT
cdr3_aa: CASSLGGRLGKLFF

d_call: TRBD2
j_call: TRBJ2-1
v_call: TRBV11-1
clone_size: -
cdr3_nt: TGTGCCAGCAGCTTAGCGGCTAGCGGGGGGGCGAATGAGCAGTTCTTC
cdr3_aa: CASSLAASGGANEQFF

d_call: -
j_call: TRBJ1-1
v_call: TRBV19
clone_size: -
cdr3_nt: TGTGCCAGTAATTCGTGGGGCGGCGAAGCTTTCTTT
cdr3_aa: CASNSWGGEAFF

d_call: -
j_call: TRBJ2-7
v_call: TRBV7-2
clone_size: -
cdr3_nt: TGTGCCAGCAGCCCCACAGGGTTGGAGCAGTACTTC
cdr3_aa: CASSPTGLEQYF

d_call: -
j_call: TRBJ2-7
v_call: TRBV27
clone_size: -
cdr3_nt: TGTGCCAGCAGACCCCCGCAGGGAACGAGGGAGCAGTACTTC
cdr3_aa: CASRPPQGTREQYF

d_call: -
j_call: TRBJ2-7
v_call: TRBV6-1
clone_size: -
cdr3_nt: TGTGCCAGCAGTGGGGGACTCTCCTACGAGCAGTACTTC
cdr3_aa: CASSGGLSYEQYF

d_call: TRBD2
j_call: TRBJ2-4
v_call: TRBV5-4
clone_size: -
cdr3_nt: TGTGCCAGCAGCTTGCGGGGGGGCCTGAACATTCAGTACTTC
cdr3_aa: CASSLRGGLNIQYF

d_call: TRBD1
j_call: TRBJ1-6
v_call: TRBV7-2
clone_size: -
cdr3_nt: TGTGCCAGCAGCGTAGGCCTACAGGGGGCAAGATCACCCCTCCACTTT
cdr3_aa: CASSVGLQGARSPLHF

d_call: -
j_call: TRBJ2-7
v_call: TRBV7-2
clone_size: -
cdr3_nt: TGTGCCAGCAGCTTAGTTCAGGGGACCCTCTACGAGCAGTACTTC
cdr3_aa: CASSLVQGTLYEQYF

d_call: -
j_call: TRBJ2-7
v_call: TRBV4-1
clone_size: -
cdr3_nt: TGCGCCAGCAGCCAAGTGGCAGCGGGCGAGCAGTACTTC
cdr3_aa: CASSQVAAGEQYF

d_call: -
j_call: TRBJ1-4
v_call: TRBV28
clone_size: -
cdr3_nt: TGTGCCAGCAGTGACCCTGGGGGGGTGTGGGAAAAACTGTTTTTT
cdr3_aa: CASSDPGGVWEKLFF

d_call: -
j_call: TRBJ2-7
v_call: TRBV5-1
clone_size: once
cdr3_nt: TGCGCCAGCAATCCCGCGGGGGCGAGCTCCTACGAGCAGTACTTC
cdr3_aa: CASNPAGASSYEQYF

d_call: -
j_call: TRBJ1-6
v_call: TRBV5-1
clone_size: once
cdr3_nt: TGCGCCAGCACCCCGGGGGGGGATCTTTCACCCCTCCACTTT
cdr3_aa: CASTPGGDLSPLHF

d_call: -
j_call: TRBJ2-5
v_call: TRBV13
clone_size: -
cdr3_nt: TGTGCCAGCAGCTTAGCTGAGGAGTTTCGATTAGAGCAGTACTTC
cdr3_aa: CASSLAEEFRLEQYF

d_call: TRBD1
j_call: TRBJ1-5
v_call: TRBV30
clone_size: -
cdr3_nt: TGTGCCTGGGAAGGGGGCTTGGGTCAGCCCCAGCATTTT
cdr3_aa: CAWEGGLGQPQHF

d_call: -
j_call: TRBJ2-7
v_call: TRBV5-1
clone_size: -
cdr3_nt: TGCGCCAGCAGCTTGGCCAGGGGCGCCTACGAGCAGTACTTC
cdr3_aa: CASSLARGAYEQYF

d_call: -
j_call: TRBJ1-6
v_call: TRBV5-1
clone_size: -
cdr3_nt: TGCGCCAGCAGTATAGGCACAGATAATTCACCCCTCCACTTT
cdr3_aa: CASSIGTDNSPLHF

d_call: TRBD1
j_call: TRBJ1-6
v_call: TRBV9
clone_size: -
cdr3_nt: TGTGCCAGCAGCGAGGGGGCCGGGACCGCCGTTAGGCCCCTCCACTTT
cdr3_aa: CASSEGAGTAVRPLHF

d_call: TRBD2
j_call: TRBJ2-5
v_call: TRBV6-5
clone_size: -
cdr3_nt: TGTGCCAGCACGCAAGCGGGGGGAACCACGGCCCAGTACTTC
cdr3_aa: CASTQAGGTTAQYF

d_call: -
j_call: TRBJ1-6
v_call: TRBV10-1
clone_size: -
cdr3_nt: TGCGCCAGCAGTGAGTGGGACAAAAATTCACCCCTCCACTTT
cdr3_aa: CASSEWDKNSPLHF

d_call: TRBD1
j_call: TRBJ2-7
v_call: TRBV19
clone_size: once
cdr3_nt: TGTGCCAGTAGTATCCTGGGGACAGGCTACGAGCAGTACTTC
cdr3_aa: CASSILGTGYEQYF

d_call: -
j_call: TRBJ2-5
v_call: TRBV5-4
clone_size: -
cdr3_nt: TGTGCCAGCAGCTTGCAAACAAACAGGGAAGAGACCCAGTACTTC
cdr3_aa: CASSLQTNREETQYF